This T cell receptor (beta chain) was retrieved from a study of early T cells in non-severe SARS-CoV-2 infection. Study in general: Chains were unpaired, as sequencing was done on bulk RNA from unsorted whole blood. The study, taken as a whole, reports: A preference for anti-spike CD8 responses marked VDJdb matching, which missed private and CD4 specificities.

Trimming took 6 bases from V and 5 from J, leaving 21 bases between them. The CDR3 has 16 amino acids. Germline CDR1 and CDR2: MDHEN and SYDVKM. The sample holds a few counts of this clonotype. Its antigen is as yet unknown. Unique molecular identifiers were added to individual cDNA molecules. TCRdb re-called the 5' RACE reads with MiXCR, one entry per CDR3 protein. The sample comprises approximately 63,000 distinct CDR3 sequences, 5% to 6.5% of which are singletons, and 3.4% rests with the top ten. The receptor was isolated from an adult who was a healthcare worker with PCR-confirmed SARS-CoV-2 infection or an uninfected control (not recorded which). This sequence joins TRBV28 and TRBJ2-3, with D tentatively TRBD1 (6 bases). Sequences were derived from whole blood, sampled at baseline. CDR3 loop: CASRNSGTKAKDTQYF. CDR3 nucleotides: TGTGCCAGCAGAAATTCCGGGACAAAAGCCAAAGATACGCAGTATTTT.